Shown below are 26 T cell receptor beta chains from a single sample sequenced in a study of T cells after yellow fever vaccination. From the 5' RACE reads, TCRdb called clonotypes with MiXCR, one entry per CDR3 protein. This table holds over 65,000 distinct CDR3 sequences, 13% found once. The sample in question was CD8+ T cells not binding an NS4B(214-222) dextramer, sorted from PBMCs, obtained less than 25 days after the first yellow fever vaccination. All receptors derive from a man between 18 and 35 years old who received the YFV17D yellow fever vaccine.

The genes are TRBV11-2 and TRBJ2-1; 8 bases are shared with TRBD2. The V segment lost 4 bases and the J segment 9 bases; nucleotides outside the gene matches: 11. The CDR3 covers 15 residues. Germline V gene sequence: CDR1 SGHAT, CDR2 FQNNGV. Here the CDR3 reads CASSWVVAGSFEQFF. In DNA, the CDR3 is TGTGCCAGCAGCTGGGTCGTAGCGGGGAGCTTTGAGCAGTTCTTC.

This chain links TRBV20-1 with TRBJ2-1; 10 bases are a match to TRBD2. V trimming: 5 bases; J trimming: 8 bases; junction bases outside the gene matches: 9. Per the germline V gene, CDR1 is DFQATT and CDR2 is SNEGSKA (reference sequence). The CDR3 consists of 14 residues. The CDR3 protein is CSASPSGGRHEQFF. CDR3 sequence (DNA): TGCAGTGCTTCCCCTAGCGGGGGCCGGCATGAGCAGTTCTTC.

The sample holds a few counts of this clonotype. The chain joins TRBV5-6 to TRBJ2-7, with D tentatively TRBD1 or TRBD2 (5 bases each). The CDR3 runs 14 residues. The germline gives CDR1 SGHDT, CDR2 YYEEEE. Trimming took 0 bases from V and 5 from J, leaving 12 bases between them. The CDR3 DNA sequence: TGTGCCAGCAGCTTGGACGGGACGGTACACGAGCAGTACGTC. This translates into CASSLDGTVHEQYV.

This clonotype was counted at least ten times. The chain employs TRBV12-3 or TRBV12-4 and TRBJ2-1; no definite D call. CDR3 size: 12 residues. V was shortened by 8 bases and J by 7 bases, with 12 bases between the two germline ends. The CDR3 nucleotides are TGTGCCAGCTCTAGTCGGGTGAATGAGCAGTTCTTC. Its translation: CASSSRVNEQFF.

The V gene is TRBV12-3 or TRBV12-4, the J gene TRBJ2-1; D is undetermined. The CDR3 sequence is 10 residues long. V lost 3 bases and J lost 10, with 4 bases in between. This CDR3 reads CASSFHEQFF. CDR3 coding DNA: TGTGCCAGCAGTTTTCACGAGCAGTTCTTC.

In this sample, this clonotype turned up a few times. The rearrangement uses TRBV12-3 or TRBV12-4 and TRBJ1-2; the D is unclear. V gave up 4 bases and J gave up 5 bases, with 5 bases separating them. This CDR3 contains 11 residues. In nucleotides, the CDR3 is TGTGCCAGCAGTTCCGGGTATGGCTACACCTTC. Its protein product is CASSSGYGYTF.

The rearrangement joins TRBV15 to TRBJ2-7; D call uncertain. The CDR3 has 15 amino acids. Germline CDR1 is LNHNV and CDR2 is YYDKDF (reference sequence). Trimming took off 0 bases at V and 3 bases at J, with 12 bases between the two ends. The CDR3 bases are TGTGCCACCAGCAGAGATCGTGCCCATTACTACGAGCAGTACGTC. It translates to CATSRDRAHYYEQYV.

This chain joins TRBV4-1 and TRBJ2-2; 8 bases are a match to TRBD2. Germline-derived CDR1 and CDR2 are MGHRA and YSYEKL. The CDR3 runs 14 residues. V trimming: 4 bases; J trimming: 4 bases; junction bases outside the gene matches: 2. CDR3 residues: CASSLGTSTGELFF. CDR3 nucleotide sequence: TGCGCCAGCAGCCTCGGGACTAGCACCGGGGAGCTGTTTTTT.

The rearrangement links TRBV20-1 to TRBJ1-1, with a tentative D call TRBD1 (6 bases). Per germline, CDR1 DFQATT and CDR2 SNEGSKA (reference sequence). Trimming cost V 5 bases and J 3 bases, with 22 bases left between them. The length of the CDR3 is 16 residues. The CDR3 bases are TGCAGTGCTCCTGTCCCTCGTGAGGGGGGGTACACTGAAGCTTTCTTT. It specifies CSAPVPREGGYTEAFF.

This clonotype was seen a handful of times. The V gene is TRBV7-9, the J gene TRBJ2-1; 7 bases are shared with TRBD2. CDR1 SEHNR and CDR2 FQNEAQ come from the germline V gene (reference sequence). Trimming cost V 1 base and J 5 bases; bases outside gene matches: 5. The CDR3 contains 15 residues. CDR3 loop: CASSLGSGAHNEQFF. The CDR3 DNA reads TGTGCCAGCAGCTTAGGGAGCGGGGCCCACAATGAGCAGTTCTTC.

This clonotype was counted only a few times. The rearrangement uses TRBV5-6 and TRBJ2-7, with D possibly TRBD2 on 6 matching bases. Deletions cut 7 bases from V and 3 bases from J, with 20 bases between. Germline lookup yields CDR1 SGHDT and CDR2 YYEEEE. The CDR3 spans 15 residues. The CDR3 DNA reads TGTGCCAGCCTTACAACGGGGGAGGTAAACTACGAGCAGTACTTC. Translation: CASLTTGEVNYEQYF.

The V and J genes are TRBV9 and TRBJ2-2; 8 bases are shared with TRBD1. CDR1 is SGDLS and CDR2 is YYNGEE in the germline V gene. This CDR3 is built from 18 residues. The ends lost 3 bases at V and 3 bases at J; junction bases unmatched: 13. The CDR3 sequence is CASSGAYRDRYDTGELFF. For the CDR3, the DNA is TGTGCCAGCAGCGGGGCCTACCGGGACAGGTACGACACCGGGGAGCTGTTTTTT.

V and J are TRBV5-1 and TRBJ2-5, with D perhaps assigned TRBD1 or TRBD2 (5 bases each). Trimming pared 0 bases from V and 4 bases from J, leaving 19 bases between. Germline CDR1 reads SGHRS; CDR2 reads YFSETQ. This CDR3 spans 17 amino acids. The CDR3 protein is CASSLGNRDPLLETQYF. Written as DNA, the CDR3 is TGCGCCAGCAGCTTGGGGAATAGGGACCCCCTATTAGAGACCCAGTACTTC.

V gene TRBV29-1 combines with J gene TRBJ2-1; 11 bases map to TRBD2. CDR3 length: 14 amino acids. The germline gives CDR1 SQVTM, CDR2 ANQGSEA. Trimming at V came to 5 bases and at J to 7 bases, leaving 7 bases not matched to a gene. CDR3 DNA: TGCAGCGTTTTTAGCGGGGGGGCAGTAAATGAGCAGTTCTTC. Protein: CSVFSGGAVNEQFF.

This clonotype was counted a few times. The chain has TRBV4-3 and TRBJ2-7, with 7 bases lining up with TRBD1. The V and J ends lost 6 bases and 3 bases, in that order; junction bases with no gene match: 14. The CDR3 length is 16 residues. Germline values: CDR1 LGHNA, CDR2 YSLEER. The CDR3 nucleotides read TGCGCCAGCAGTAAACTACAGGGGCGCTCCGTCTACGAGCAGTACTTC. It is translated as CASSKLQGRSVYEQYF.

In this sample, this clonotype turned up once. A much more abundant neighbour one base away suggests this may be a read error. The chain combines TRBV7-6 with TRBJ2-4; 8 nucleotides line up with TRBD1. The CDR3 is made up of 18 amino acids. Losses at the gene ends were 2 bases for V and 4 bases for J; bases not matched to a gene: 13. Germline V gene lookup returns CDR1 SGHVS and CDR2 FNYEAQ. The CDR3 DNA follows: TGTGCCAGCAGCTTAATGCCCGGGACAGGCTCCCAAAAAAACATTCAGTACTTC. Protein: CASSLMPGTGSQKNIQYF.

This clonotype was recorded a few times. CDR3 DNA sequence: TGTGCCAGCAGTTTAGGTCTCGTAAACACCGGGGAGCTGTTTTTT. It specifies CASSLGLVNTGELFF. The genes are TRBV12-3 or TRBV12-4 and TRBJ2-2; no clear D gene. The CDR3 consists of 15 residues. Between the trimmed V and J ends, which lost 1 base and 2 bases, there was a span of 8 bases.

This chain joins TRBV7-9 and TRBJ2-1, with D perhaps matching TRBD1 (5 bases). The germline CDR1 and CDR2 sequences are SEHNR and FQNEAQ (reference sequence). The CDR3 contains 16 residues. V lost 2 bases, J lost 1 base, and 12 bases lay in between. The CDR3 reads CASSLLETVSYNEQFF. In nucleotides, the CDR3 is TGTGCCAGCAGCTTATTGGAGACAGTATCCTACAATGAGCAGTTCTTC.

This clonotype was seen a handful of times. The chain uses TRBV6-5 and TRBJ1-6, with a weak D call TRBD1 (6 bases). V was pared by 4 bases and J by 0 bases, with 10 bases between. The CDR3 has 16 amino acids. Germline V gene sequence: CDR1 MNHEY, CDR2 SVGAGI. The CDR3 DNA follows: TGTGCCAGCAGTTCCGACAGGAGCTCCTATAATTCACCCCTCCACTTT. This sequence encodes CASSSDRSSYNSPLHF.

This clonotype showed up just a few times. The chain has TRBV5-4 and TRBJ2-4; D tentatively fits TRBD1 or TRBD2 (7 bases each). Trimming cost V 7 bases and J 10 bases, with 15 bases left between them. Germline V gives CDR1 SGHNT, CDR2 YYREEE (reference sequence). This CDR3 contains 12 residues. In nucleotides, the CDR3 is TGTGCCAGCCTCGACAGGGAGGGGATTCAGTACTTC. Protein sequence: CASLDREGIQYF. Drawing the rest from reference TRBV5-4 and TRBJ2-4, the complete variable domain is ETGVTQSPTHLIKTRGQQVTLRCSSQSGHNTVSWYQQALGQGPQFIFQYYREEENGRGNFPPRFSGLQFPNYSSELNVNALELDDSALYLCASLDREGIQYFGAGTRLSVL.

This clonotype was seen a few times. The V and J genes are TRBV4-3 and TRBJ2-7; D not resolved. V dropped 0 bases and J dropped 4 bases, with 13 bases sitting between them. The CDR3 runs to 15 residues. Germline CDR1 is LGHNA and CDR2 is YSLEER. This chain's CDR3 is CASSQDTDPEYEQYF. As DNA, the CDR3 is TGCGCCAGCAGCCAAGACACGGATCCCGAATACGAGCAGTACTTC.

The chain couples TRBV6-2 or TRBV6-3 to TRBJ2-1; D is possibly TRBD2 (7 bases). CDR3 length: 16 residues. Trimming left V 8 bases short and J 8 bases short, with 25 bases between. Germline lookup yields CDR1 MNHEY and CDR2 SVGEGT. CDR3 nucleotides: TGTGCCAGCGGCTGGGGGGGCTATTTACGAAGTGATGAGCAGTTCTTC. Amino acid sequence: CASGWGGYLRSDEQFF.

This chain links TRBV4-3 with TRBJ2-1, with 10 bases that match TRBD2. Germline CDR1 and CDR2: LGHNA and YSLEER. CDR3 size: 16 residues. V was clipped by 3 bases and J by 9 bases; unmatched bases: 11. The CDR3, as DNA: TGCGCCAGCAGCCAGGGTTCCCTAGCGGGGGCGGTTGAGCAGTTCTTC. This codes for CASSQGSLAGAVEQFF.

This clonotype was recorded a few times. The chain uses TRBV7-2 and TRBJ2-2; D gene uncertain. This CDR3 is 15 amino acids long. Per germline, CDR1 SGHTA and CDR2 FQGNSA. The ends were cut back, 4 bases at V and 7 bases at J, with 16 bases in the middle. CDR3 region: CASSSLPTAVGELFF. The CDR3 nucleotides read TGTGCCAGCAGCTCCCTCCCCACGGCCGTCGGGGAGCTGTTTTTT.

This clonotype has just a few counts. The genes are TRBV25-1 and TRBJ2-1, with D perhaps TRBD1 (6 bases). There are 11 residues in the CDR3. The germline gives CDR1 MGHDK, CDR2 SYGVNS. The ends were cut back, 8 bases at V and 10 bases at J, with 12 bases in the middle. CDR3 amino acids: CASGQGYEQFF. The CDR3 coding sequence is TGTGCCAGCGGCCAGGGGTACGAGCAGTTCTTC.

This clonotype appeared a few times. CDR3 DNA: TGTGCCAGCAGCCCCCCGGCTAGCGGGGCCTACAATGAGCAGTTCTTC. Encoded protein: CASSPPASGAYNEQFF. The gene calls are TRBV11-2 and TRBJ2-1; 9 bases fit TRBD2. CDR1 SGHAT and CDR2 FQNNGV come from the germline V gene. Trimming removed 5 bases from V and 2 bases from J; junction bases left unmatched: 7. CDR3 length: 16 amino acids.